The 19 T cell receptor beta chains presented below share a single source sample, sequenced in a study of T cell responses to AZD1222 COVID-19 vaccine. The assay was immunoSEQ multiplex PCR, and TCRdb's table has in-frame clones only and misses some. The sample carries about 130,000 clones, over 90% recorded once. Sample: peripheral blood, taken on day 0 of AZD1222 vaccination. All receptors come from an adult in good health.

This CDR3 reads CASSLAPDSRANYGYTF. The CDR3 DNA follows: TGTGCCAGCAGCTTAGCCCCGGACAGTCGAGCTAACTATGGCTACACCTTC. The rearrangement uses TRBV7-8 and TRBJ1-2; possible D gene TRBD1, 6 bases. Germline CDR1 reads SGHVS; CDR2 reads FQNEAQ. The CDR3 loop spans 17 amino acids. V shed 0 bases and J shed 0 bases, with 14 bases lying between them.

The chain links TRBV18 to TRBJ1-4; perhaps TRBD1 as D (6 bases). The CDR3 has 16 amino acids. CDR1 and CDR2 from the germline V gene are KGHSH and LQKENI. V was shortened by 6 bases and J by 8 bases, with 22 bases between the two germline ends. DNA of the CDR3: TGTGCCAGCTCGGCCTCTTCGGGGGGCCGGGGAGAAAAACTGTTTTTT. It codes for CASSASSGGRGEKLFF.

J is TRBJ1-2 and V is TRBV6-5; tentatively, D is TRBD1 (5 bases). The germline V gene encodes CDR1 MNHEY and CDR2 SVGAGI. The V gene lost 6 bases and the J gene lost 2 bases, with 10 bases spanning the gap. This CDR3 has 13 amino acids. The CDR3 loop is CASSPGGNYGYTF. The CDR3 nucleotides are TGTGCCAGCAGCCCGGGGGGAAACTATGGCTACACCTTC.

This clone appeared a single time. The chain has TRBV29-1 and TRBJ1-2, with a possible D match to TRBD1 (6 bases). V was trimmed by 6 bases and J by 4 bases, leaving 12 bases between them. The CDR3 has 12 amino acids. Germline V lookup: CDR1 SQVTM, CDR2 ANQGSEA. The CDR3 loop is CSVLPQGYGYTF. CDR3 bases: TGCAGCGTCTTGCCACAGGGCTATGGCTACACCTTC.

V gene TRBV5-1 combines with J gene TRBJ1-5; D is uncertain. The germline V and J ends were trimmed by 2 bases and 3 bases, with 9 bases remaining between them. Germline-derived CDR1 and CDR2 are SGHRS and YFSETQ. The CDR3 spans 14 residues. CDR3 sequence (DNA): TGCGCCAGCAGCTTCGGAGAGACCAATCAGCCCCAGCATTTT. Translating gives CASSFGETNQPQHF.

This sequence joins TRBV5-1 and TRBJ2-1, with TRBD1 matching 7 bases. After removal of 4 bases from V and 0 bases from J, the junction contained 7 bases not matched to a gene. The CDR3 has 16 amino acids. Looked up from germline, CDR1 is SGHRS and CDR2 is YFSETQ. The CDR3 loop reads CASSQRQGSSYNEQFF. For the CDR3, the DNA is TGCGCCAGCAGCCAGAGACAGGGCAGCTCCTACAATGAGCAGTTCTTC.

The genes are TRBV6-5 and TRBJ2-7; no reliable D call. The germline gives CDR1 MNHEY, CDR2 SVGAGI. The germline V and J ends were trimmed by 0 bases and 6 bases, with 6 bases remaining between them. CDR3 length equals 12 residues. The CDR3 coding sequence is TGTGCCAGCAGTTACTCGGCAGGCGAGCAGTACTTC. Its protein is CASSYSAGEQYF.

This clone has just one count. The V call is TRBV3-1 (or the pseudogene TRBV3-2), the J call TRBJ1-5; D possibly corresponds to TRBD1 (6 bases). The germline V and J ends were trimmed by 6 bases and 5 bases, with 17 bases remaining between them. CDR1 is LGHDT, CDR2 YNNKEL, per germline (reference sequence). The CDR3 has 15 residues. Written as DNA, the CDR3 is TGTGCCAGCAGTCCATCGGGAGGGGGGTATCAGCCCCAGCATTTT. Its translation: CASSPSGGGYQPQHF.

The chain has TRBV19 and TRBJ1-1; 12 bases align to TRBD1. Trimming took 7 bases from V and 5 from J; bases not matched to a gene: 8. Germline CDR1 LNHDA, CDR2 SQIVND (reference sequence). The CDR3 length is 15 residues. The DNA for the CDR3 is TGTGCCAGTAATCACCGGGACAGGGGGCGGACTGAAGCTTTCTTT. Its protein is CASNHRDRGRTEAFF.

This chain uses TRBV3-1 (or the pseudogene TRBV3-2) with TRBJ1-2; 9 nucleotides align to TRBD1. The CDR3 loop spans 14 amino acids. J lost 2 bases, V lost 4 bases, and 2 bases had no gene match. Germline V gives CDR1 LGHDT, CDR2 YNNKEL (reference sequence). CDR3 sequence reads: CASSPDRGNYGYTF. CDR3 nucleotides: TGTGCCAGCAGCCCCGACAGGGGGAACTATGGCTACACCTTC.

The chain recombines TRBV7-9 with TRBJ2-3; D possibly uses TRBD1 or TRBD2 (5 bases each). Germline CDR1 is SEHNR and CDR2 is FQNEAQ (reference sequence). This CDR3 has 16 residues. Trimming removed 1 base at V and 7 bases at J, with 18 bases between. The chain's CDR3 is CASSLGGTAEYNTQYF. CDR3 bases: TGTGCCAGCAGCTTAGGTGGGACGGCCGAATATAATACGCAGTATTTT.

The chain recombines TRBV10-2 with TRBJ1-1; 7 bases fit TRBD1. The V gene's germline CDR1 is WSHSY and CDR2 SAAADI. CDR3 size: 13 residues. The V segment lost 3 bases and the J segment 10 bases; nucleotides outside the gene matches: 8. DNA of the CDR3: TGCGCCAGCAGTGAAAGGGGGCCAAAGACAGCTTTCTTT. Amino acid sequence: CASSERGPKTAFF.

The chain employs TRBV6-1 and TRBJ1-3; weak D call: TRBD1 (6 bases). Trimming removed 0 bases from V and 0 bases from J, with 9 bases in between. Germline V gives CDR1 MNHNS, CDR2 SASEGT. The length of the CDR3 is 16 residues. The CDR3 nucleotides are TGTGCCAGCAGTGAAGCAGGGGGGCTCTCTGGAAACACCATATATTTT. Translation: CASSEAGGLSGNTIYF.

The gene calls are TRBV10-3 and TRBJ2-2; 8 nucleotides align to TRBD1. The CDR3 spans 14 residues. J was trimmed by 7 bases and V by 6 bases; bases with no gene match: 7. The germline V gene has CDR1 ENHRY and CDR2 SYGVKD. The CDR3 region is CAIRPGQGVGELFF. The CDR3 DNA sequence: TGTGCCATCAGACCCGGACAGGGCGTCGGGGAGCTGTTTTTT.

The chain has TRBV30 and TRBJ2-3; D gene unclear. The V end lost 5 bases, the J end lost 1 base, and 10 bases lay between the germline ends. The CDR3 is 13 amino acids. Germline CDR1 GTSNPN, CDR2 SVGIG (reference sequence). DNA for the CDR3: TGTGCCTGGTTATACCCGGGCACAGATACGCAGTATTTT. It is translated as CAWLYPGTDTQYF.

This clone was observed once. The V gene is TRBV9, the J gene TRBJ1-3; D not resolved. The ends were cut back, 2 bases at V and 0 bases at J, with 9 bases in the middle. This CDR3 region has 15 residues. Germline CDR1 and CDR2: SGDLS and YYNGEE. The CDR3 sequence: CASSVATSSGNTIYF. CDR3 coding DNA: TGTGCCAGCAGCGTGGCTACTAGCTCTGGAAACACCATATATTTT.

The chain employs TRBV19 and TRBJ2-2; 7 positions agree with TRBD1. Looked up from germline, CDR1 is LNHDA and CDR2 is SQIVND (reference sequence). Unmatched junction bases numbered 6, after V lost 5 bases and J lost 3 bases. CDR3 length: 15 residues. CDR3: CASSYRGSHTGELFF. The CDR3 bases are TGTGCCAGTAGTTACAGGGGTTCGCACACCGGGGAGCTGTTTTTT.

This clone was picked up one time. The sample has other DNA sequences that encode this CDR3 too. The chain employs TRBV5-1 and TRBJ1-4; possibly TRBD1 for D (5 bases). CDR3 size: 16 residues. Germline values: CDR1 SGHRS, CDR2 YFSETQ. Trimming stripped 0 bases from V and 0 bases from J, with 9 bases between. This CDR3 reads CASSLAAGATNEKLFF. The CDR3 region has the DNA TGCGCCAGCAGCTTGGCCGCGGGGGCAACTAATGAAAAACTGTTTTTT.

This rearrangement joins TRBV5-1 to TRBJ1-1, with D hard to call. Germline-derived CDR1 and CDR2 are SGHRS and YFSETQ. The CDR3 is 15 amino acids. V was shortened by 0 bases and J by 0 bases, with 9 bases between the two germline ends. The CDR3 region has the DNA TGCGCCAGCAGCTTGGTTCAGTTCATGAACACTGAAGCTTTCTTT. Translation: CASSLVQFMNTEAFF.